Listed below are T cell receptor beta chains from one sample, sequenced in a study of monozygotic twins with inflammatory bowel disease. TCRdb reprocessed the 5' RACE reads and keeps a single row for each CDR3 protein, giving no DNA. This sample carries nearly 450,000 distinct CDR3 sequences, with 2.4% going to the ten biggest clones. The sequencing input was blood. The source of these receptors is a human donor with ulcerative colitis or Crohn's disease, or a healthy co-twin of an affected twin (not recorded which). The CDR3 runs from the conserved cysteine through the conserved F or W.

>TRBJ2-6|TRBV5-1
CASSKSSGANVLTF
>TRBJ2-2|TRBV18
CASSPRRTGDENTGELFF
>TRBJ1-1|TRBV19
CASREDRGSTEAFF
>TRBJ1-5|TRBV7-9
CASSSNRGGDNQPQHF
>TRBJ2-5|TRBV2
CASRGQGPETQYF
>TRBJ1-1|TRBV13
CASNSGGTEAFF
>TRBJ2-5|TRBV27
CASSFLGGTQETQYF
>TRBJ2-2|TRBV5-4
CASSPAAGELFF
>TRBJ1-5|TRBV6-2/TRBV6-3
CASSPASNQPQHF
>TRBJ1-5|TRBV6-2/TRBV6-3
CATKDRPGREGIALSNQPQHF
>TRBJ1-4|TRBV9
CASSRGDRGSEKLFF